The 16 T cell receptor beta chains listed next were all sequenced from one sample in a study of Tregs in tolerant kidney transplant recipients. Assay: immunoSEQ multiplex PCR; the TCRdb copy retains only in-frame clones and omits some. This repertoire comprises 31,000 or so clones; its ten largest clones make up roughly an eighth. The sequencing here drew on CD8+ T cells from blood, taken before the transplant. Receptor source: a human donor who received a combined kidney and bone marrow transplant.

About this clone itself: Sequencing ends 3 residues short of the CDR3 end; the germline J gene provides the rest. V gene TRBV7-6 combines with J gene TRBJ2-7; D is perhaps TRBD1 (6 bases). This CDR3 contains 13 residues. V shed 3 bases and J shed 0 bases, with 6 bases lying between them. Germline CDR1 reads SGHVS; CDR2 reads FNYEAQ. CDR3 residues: CASSLDSSYEQYF. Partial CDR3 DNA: TGTGCCAGCAGCTTGGACAGCTCCTACGAG.

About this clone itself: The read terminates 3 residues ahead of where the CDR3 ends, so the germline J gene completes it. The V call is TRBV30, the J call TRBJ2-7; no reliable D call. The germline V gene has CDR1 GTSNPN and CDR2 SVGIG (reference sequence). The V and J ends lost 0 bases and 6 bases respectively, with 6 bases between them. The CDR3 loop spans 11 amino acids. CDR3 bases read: TGTGCCTGGAGTGTAGGGTCCGAG. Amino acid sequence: CAWSVGSE. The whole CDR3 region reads CAWSVGSEQYF.

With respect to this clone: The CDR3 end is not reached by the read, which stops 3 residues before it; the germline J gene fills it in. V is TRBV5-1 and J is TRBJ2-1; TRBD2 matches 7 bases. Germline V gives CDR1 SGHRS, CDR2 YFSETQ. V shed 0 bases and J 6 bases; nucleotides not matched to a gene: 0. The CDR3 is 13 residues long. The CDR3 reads CASSLVAGNEQFF. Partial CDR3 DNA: TGCGCCAGCAGCTTGGTAGCGGGCAATGAG. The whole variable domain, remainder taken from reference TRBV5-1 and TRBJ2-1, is KAGVTQTPRYLIKTRGQQVTLSCSPISGHRSVSWYQQTPGQGLQFLFEYFSETQRNKGNFPGRFSGRQFSNSRSEMNVSTLELGDSALYLCASSLVAGNEQFFGPGTRLTVL.

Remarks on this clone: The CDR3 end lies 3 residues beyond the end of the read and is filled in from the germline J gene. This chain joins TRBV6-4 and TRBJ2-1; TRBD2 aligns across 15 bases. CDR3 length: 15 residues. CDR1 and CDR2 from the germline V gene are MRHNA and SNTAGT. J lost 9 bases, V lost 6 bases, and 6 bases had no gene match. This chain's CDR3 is CASSGLAGGGGEQFF. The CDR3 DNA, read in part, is TGTGCCAGCAGCGGACTAGCGGGGGGGGGCGGTGAG.

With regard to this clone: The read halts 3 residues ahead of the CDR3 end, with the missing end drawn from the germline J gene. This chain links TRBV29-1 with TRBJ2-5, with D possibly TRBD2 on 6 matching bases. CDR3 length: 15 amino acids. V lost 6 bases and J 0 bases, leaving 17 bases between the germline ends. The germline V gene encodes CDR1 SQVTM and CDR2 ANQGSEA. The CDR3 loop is CSVGGTFRHQETQYF. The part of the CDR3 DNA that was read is TGCAGCGTGGGCGGGACTTTCCGACACCAAGAGACC.

The CDR3 DNA, read in part, is TGTGCCAGCAGCACCTCACAGGGGGCGCGGGAGACC. Amino acid sequence: CASSTSQGARET. The full CDR3 is CASSTSQGARETQYF. The chain combines TRBV11-2 with TRBJ2-5, with TRBD1 identical over 9 bases. The CDR3 end falls 3 residues outside the read, so it is completed with the germline J gene. The germline V gene encodes CDR1 SGHAT and CDR2 FQNNGV. Trimming took 5 bases from V and 5 from J; bases not matched to a gene: 9. The CDR3 has 15 amino acids.

The CDR3 sequence is CASSLGQGRPYEQYF. The sequenced part of the CDR3 DNA is TGTGCCAGCAGCCTGGGACAGGGTCGCCCCTACGAG. The chain uses TRBV5-5 and TRBJ2-7; 9 bases are shared with TRBD1. The read halts 3 residues ahead of the CDR3 end, with the missing end drawn from the germline J gene. The length of the CDR3 is 15 residues. The junction had 7 bases not matched to a gene; V was cut back by 4 bases and J by 2 bases. Germline V gene sequence: CDR1 SGHKS, CDR2 YYEKEE (reference sequence).

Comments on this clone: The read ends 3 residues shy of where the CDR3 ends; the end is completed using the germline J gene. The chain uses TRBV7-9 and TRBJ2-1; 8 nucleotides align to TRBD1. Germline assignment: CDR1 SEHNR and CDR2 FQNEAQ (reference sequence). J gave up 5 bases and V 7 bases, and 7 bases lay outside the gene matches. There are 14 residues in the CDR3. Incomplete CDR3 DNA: TGTGCCAGCATGCAAGACAGGGGAAACAATGAG. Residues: CASMQDRGNNE. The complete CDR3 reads CASMQDRGNNEQFF. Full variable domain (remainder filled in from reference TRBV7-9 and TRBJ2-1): DTGVSQNPRHKITKRGQNVTFRCDPISEHNRLYWYRQTLGQGPEFLTYFQNEAQLEKSRLLSDRFSAERPKGSFSTLEIQRTEQGDSAMYLCASMQDRGNNEQFFGPGTRLTVL.

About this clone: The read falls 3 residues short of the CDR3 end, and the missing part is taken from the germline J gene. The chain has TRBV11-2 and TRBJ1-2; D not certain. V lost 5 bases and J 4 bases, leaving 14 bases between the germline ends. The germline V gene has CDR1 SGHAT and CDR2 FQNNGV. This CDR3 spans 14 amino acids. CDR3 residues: CASSPGGGSYGYTF. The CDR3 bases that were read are TGTGCCAGCAGCCCCGGCGGCGGTTCCTATGGC.

The CDR3 bases that were read are TGTGCCAGCAGCTCAGGGCTCTCTGGAAACACC. This gives the protein CASSSGLSGNT. In full, the CDR3 reads CASSSGLSGNTIYF. V usage is TRBV2 and J usage is TRBJ1-3; a possible D gene is TRBD1 (5 bases). The CDR3 is cut off 3 residues early in the read; its end comes from the germline J gene. This CDR3 has 14 amino acids. CDR1 is SNHLY and CDR2 is FYNNEI in the germline V gene. Deletions cut 6 bases from V and 0 bases from J, with 9 bases between.

CDR3 bases read: TGTGCCAGCAGCCCGGGGGAGACC. It yields the protein CASSPGET. In full, the CDR3 is CASSPGETQYF. The chain has TRBV7-9 and TRBJ2-5, with D possibly TRBD2 on 5 matching bases. The read ends 3 residues shy of where the CDR3 ends; the end is completed using the germline J gene. CDR1 SEHNR and CDR2 FQNEAQ come from the germline V gene (reference sequence). This CDR3 contains 11 residues. The V gene lost 5 bases and the J gene lost 5 bases, with 6 bases spanning the gap. The full variable domain, rest sourced from reference TRBV7-9 and TRBJ2-5, is DTGVSQNPRHKITKRGQNVTFRCDPISEHNRLYWYRQTLGQGPEFLTYFQNEAQLEKSRLLSDRFSAERPKGSFSTLEIQRTEQGDSAMYLCASSPGETQYFGPGTRLLVL.

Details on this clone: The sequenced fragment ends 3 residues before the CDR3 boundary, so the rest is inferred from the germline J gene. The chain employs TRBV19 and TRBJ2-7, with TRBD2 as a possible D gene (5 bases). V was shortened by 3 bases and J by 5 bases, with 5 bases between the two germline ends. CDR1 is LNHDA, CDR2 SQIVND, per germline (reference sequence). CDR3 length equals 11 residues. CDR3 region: CASSISDEQYF. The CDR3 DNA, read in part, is TGTGCCAGTAGTATTAGCGACGAG.

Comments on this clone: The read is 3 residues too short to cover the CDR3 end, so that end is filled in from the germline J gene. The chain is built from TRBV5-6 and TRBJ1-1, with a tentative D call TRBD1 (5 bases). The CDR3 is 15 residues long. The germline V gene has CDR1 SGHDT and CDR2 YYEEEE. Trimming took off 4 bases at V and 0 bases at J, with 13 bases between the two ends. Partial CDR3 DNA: TGTGCCAGCAGCCAACCGACAGATTTGAACACTGAA. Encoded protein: CASSQPTDLNTE. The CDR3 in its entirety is CASSQPTDLNTEAFF. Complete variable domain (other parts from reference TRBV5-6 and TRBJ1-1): DAGVTQSPTHLIKTRGQQVTLRCSPKSGHDTVSWYQQALGQGPQFIFQYYEEEERQRGNFPDRFSGHQFPNYSSELNVNALLLGDSALYLCASSQPTDLNTEAFFGQGTRLTVV.

CDR3: CASSLWPDTTGELFF. The DNA read from the CDR3 is TGTGCCAGCAGCTTATGGCCTGATACCACCGGGGAG. The chain has TRBV7-9 and TRBJ2-2; D remains ambiguous. The sequenced fragment ends 3 residues before the CDR3 boundary, so the rest is inferred from the germline J gene. Germline values: CDR1 SEHNR, CDR2 FQNEAQ (reference sequence). Deletions cut 2 bases from V and 4 bases from J, with 11 bases between. The CDR3 runs 15 residues.

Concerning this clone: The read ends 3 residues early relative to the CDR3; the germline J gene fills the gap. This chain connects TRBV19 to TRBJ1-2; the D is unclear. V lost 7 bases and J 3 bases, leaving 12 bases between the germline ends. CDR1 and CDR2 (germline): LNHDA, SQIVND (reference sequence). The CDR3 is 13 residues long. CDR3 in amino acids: CASNNRGYYGYTF. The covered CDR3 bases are TGTGCCAGTAATAACAGAGGTTACTATGGC.

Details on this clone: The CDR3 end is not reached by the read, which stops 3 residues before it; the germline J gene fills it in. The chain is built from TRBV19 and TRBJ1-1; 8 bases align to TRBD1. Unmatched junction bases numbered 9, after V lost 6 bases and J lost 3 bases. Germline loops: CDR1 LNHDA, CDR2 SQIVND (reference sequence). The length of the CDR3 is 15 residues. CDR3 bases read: TGTGCCAGTAGCGACTCTACAGGGGGGTACACTGAA. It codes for CASSDSTGGYTE. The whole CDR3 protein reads CASSDSTGGYTEAFF.